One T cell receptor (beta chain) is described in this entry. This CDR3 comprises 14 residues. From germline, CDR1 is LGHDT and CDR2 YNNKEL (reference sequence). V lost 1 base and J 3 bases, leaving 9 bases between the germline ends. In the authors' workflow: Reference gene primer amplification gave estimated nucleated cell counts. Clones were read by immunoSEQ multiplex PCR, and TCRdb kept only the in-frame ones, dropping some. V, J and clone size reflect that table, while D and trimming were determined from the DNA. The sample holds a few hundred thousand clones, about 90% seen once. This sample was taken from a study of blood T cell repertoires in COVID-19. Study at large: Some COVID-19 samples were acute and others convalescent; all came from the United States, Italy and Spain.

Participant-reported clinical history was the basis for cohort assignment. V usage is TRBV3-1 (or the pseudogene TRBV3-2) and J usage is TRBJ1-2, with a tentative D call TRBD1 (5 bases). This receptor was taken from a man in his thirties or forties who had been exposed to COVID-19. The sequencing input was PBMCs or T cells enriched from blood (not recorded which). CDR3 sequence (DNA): TGTGCCAGCAGCCAAGCAGCAGGGTACTATGGCTACACCTTC. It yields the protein CASSQAAGYYGYTF.